The clone carrying this TCR beta chain was observed a handful of times. The target antigen is unknown. This sample was included in a study of a mutant IDH1 vaccine in newly diagnosed glioma. Across the study: Patients arrived already treated with radiotherapy, temozolomide, or both, most having had both.

Findings of the study overall: Most patients, around 93%, showed vaccine-induced immune responses. Pseudoprogression appeared independent of alterations in top peripheral clonotypes.

Noted time point: week 23, last vaccination. Every vaccination contained 300 ug of the mutant IDH1 20-mer peptide and was paired with topical imiquimod. Generated by immunoSEQ multiplex PCR, the TCRdb table keeps only in-frame clones and is missing some. The profile shows around 40,000 clones, under 80% of them singletons. This clonotype was sampled from a man in his forties or fifties with glioma. The sequencing here drew on PBMCs, taken from a glioma patient whose treatment included an IDH1 peptide vaccine.

CDR3 bases: TGCGCCAGCAGCCAAGATGCCCAGGGGAAGGATGAGCAGTTCTTC. The encoded protein is CASSQDAQGKDEQFF. The chain has TRBV4-3 and TRBJ2-1; the D gene is possibly TRBD1 (6 bases). V lost 0 bases, J lost 8 bases, and 14 bases lay in between. The germline gives CDR1 LGHNA, CDR2 YSLEER. This CDR3 is built from 15 residues.